This T cell receptor beta chain emerged from a study of T cell changes during pregnancy in multiple sclerosis. Repertoires were generated with immunoSEQ multiplex PCR, while TCRdb's copy carries only in-frame clones and drops some. This sample yields under 85,000 clones, of which 90% are seen a single time; around 1.5% belongs to the top ten. V lost 8 bases and J 4 bases, leaving 14 bases between the germline ends. CDR1 is LNHDA and CDR2 is SQIVND in the germline V gene (reference sequence). This CDR3 has 13 residues. The TCR sequence derives from a female donor with multiple sclerosis, enrolled in a pregnancy study. The source was peripheral blood, collected in the third trimester of pregnancy. This chain joins TRBV19 and TRBJ1-2; D remains ambiguous. The CDR3 bases are TGTGCCAGTCGAACTGCAGGAATCTATGGCTACACCTTC. Translated: CASRTAGIYGYTF.